This T cell receptor (beta chain) was identified during a study of regulatory T cells in long-lasting Graves disease (dated by TCRdb to about 2021). Context from the whole study: In the newly diagnosed Graves' disease group, patients had been taking antithyroid drugs for less than 3 months. A total of around 35 samples underwent TCR sequencing, from about 13 patients with persistent Graves' disease and about 20 patients with newly diagnosed Graves' disease. The study was conducted in China and was registered as a clinical trial. Patients with persistent Graves' disease were compared with patients with newly diagnosed Graves' disease using TCR sequencing and RNA sequencing of peripheral blood. General study outcomes and caveats: More public clonotypes were shared among persistent patients (under 3,000) than among newly diagnosed patients (966). Persistent Graves' disease patients showed lower TCR Shannon entropy and fewer highly expanded clones than newly diagnosed patients, suggesting clonal expansion. The authors noted that the small sample size was a limitation that may lower accuracy. Sequencing and analysis were restricted to the TCR beta chain. Preferential use of TRBV28, TRBJ1-2 and TRBJ2-5 was observed in persistent disease, whereas TRBV20-1 and TRBJ2-1 were favored in newly diagnosed disease. The study examined only peripheral blood because the primary lesion, thyroid tissue, could not be accessed.

The library was obtained by multiplex PCR. The reads were generated on an Illumina HiSeq 4000. To build TCR beta libraries, CDR3 regions were amplified by Arm-PCR using iRepertoire HTBI primers. Gel purification was performed on PCR products prior to sequencing. Turning to the authors' computational methods: Gene usage analysis of CDR3 amino acid clonotypes relied on the roughly 60 TRBV and 14 TRBJ segments identified across samples. COPE and FqMerger were used to merge filtered high-quality paired reads into contigs. BLAST was used to align contigs to IMGT TRBV, TRBD and TRBJ reference genes, and CDR3 was defined according to IMGT. Any clonotype with a frequency above 0.1% was classified as a highly expanded clone. Repertoire diversity was measured by Shannon entropy, and V-J evenness by the Gini coefficient. A clonotype found in more than one individual was treated as public. The public reads were reprocessed in TCRdb via fastp at Q25 and MiXCR, keeping in-frame beta chains. Duplicate CDR3 protein sequences are folded into a single record with the most common DNA and genes. It is TCRdb's table, rather than the study itself, that gives the V and J calls and clone size. This sample gives some 500,000 distinct CDR3 sequences in total; 13% of them show up just once. Of the sample, roughly a tenth is held by the ten largest clones.

The CDR3 spans 17 residues, from the cysteine through the phenylalanine. The entry retains the CDR3 DNA only, 51 bases that are in frame from base 1. At the junction V is shortened by 3 bases and J by 1 base; bases outside the gene matches: 10. The germline V gene gives CDR1 as SNHLY and CDR2 as FYNNEI. Ten or more counts support this clonotype. The clone's antigen remains unknown. No base quality information exists; no much larger clone differs at one position. The time point label, as the study defines it: newly diagnosed GD, antithyroid drugs for less than 3 months. For both TCR sequencing and RNA sequencing, RNA was extracted from PBMCs using TRIzol. The diagnosis of Graves' disease followed American Thyroid Association guidelines. Patients were recruited from an endocrinology department in Xi'an, China. Each patient gave roughly 8.4 milliliters of peripheral blood, collected in an EDTA anticoagulant tube. PBMCs were isolated by Ficoll Paque Plus density gradient separation without further T cell sorting. An Agilent 2100 Bioanalyzer and agarose gel were used to check RNA quality, and a NanoDrop 2000 was used to measure RNA concentration.

These data were also filed under a second study, of T cells in Graves' hyperthyroidism and ophthalmopathy. In that second paper, the authors write: A patient counted as having stable Graves' hyperthyroidism if no progression to ophthalmopathy occurred over 18 months of follow-up. Hyperthyroidism patients were aged 18 to 65 years and newly diagnosed, with disease duration of less than 2 months. Patients with uncontrolled infections, other autoimmune diseases, pregnancy or lactation were excluded. Diagnoses were established on the basis of clinical symptoms, serum thyroxine and TRAb, thyroid ultrasound, and orbital computed tomography. The first round of RT-PCR for the TCR CDR3 was performed with the HTBI primer set and the Qiagen OneStep RT-PCR kit. Blood samples also contained most of the expanded thyroid clonotypes (frequency above 0.001), which suggests that blood repertoires may reflect thyroid immune responses. A model built on a 13 V-J signature distinguished ophthalmopathy from stable hyperthyroidism, reaching approximately 89% sensitivity and around 81% specificity in cross-validation and 80%/75% in testing. In validation, progression to ophthalmopathy was predicted by the model with 70.59% sensitivity and around 76% specificity, a median of approximately 7.1 months before onset. To identify TCR V-J signatures that set the groups apart, the researchers used a discovery cohort of about a hundred patients, made up of approximately 43 with Graves' ophthalmopathy and about 60 with stable Graves' hyperthyroidism. Prospective prediction of ophthalmopathy was tested in an independent validation cohort consisting of fewer than 20 hyperthyroidism patients and 17 patients who later progressed to ophthalmopathy. The approximately 90 discovery patients were divided at random into training and test sets in a 7:3 ratio. Thyroid tissue and blood T-cell repertoires from six Graves' hyperthyroidism patients were also compared in the study. After sampling, hyperthyroidism patients received methimazole starting at 30 mg daily, and ophthalmopathy patients received high-dose intravenous methylprednisolone. The libraries were constructed in a second round of multiplex PCR and then size-selected and purified. Paired-end sequencing of the libraries was performed with 100 bp reads on an Illumina HiSeq2000. SOAPnuke was used to process the raw data, throwing out any read that contained adapters or uncalled bases, had a mean Phred below 15, or lacked an exact constant-primer or identifier match. High-quality paired reads were merged using COPE v1.2.5, and each unique nucleotide sequence was defined as a clonotype. MiTCR v1.1 was used to align the clonotypes against IMGT TRBV, TRBD and TRBJ reference segments. Analysis was restricted to V-J combinations with a frequency above 0.0001, which covered about 99% of repertoires. The TCS score was defined as F50 (clonal expansion) divided by E x V (chaos), with BLOSUM62-based TCRdist calculated between CDR3 peptides within each V-J. Welch's t-statistics and random forest reduced just over 500 V-J features to 13, which were used in a naive Bayes classifier (R e1071). Sample size was not statistically predetermined, and investigators were not blinded to group allocation. TCR Vbeta CDR3 sequencing of 130 to 150 peripheral blood samples (approximately 44 ophthalmopathy, roughly 72 hyperthyroidism and roughly 17 progressor patients) is reported in the paper.

The specimen comprised peripheral blood mononuclear cells (PBMCs), sampled at new diagnosis, from a patient treated with antithyroid drugs. The receptor chain draws on TRBV2 and TRBJ1-2; 8 of the junction bases match TRBD1. This sequence was found in a man aged 25-40 years with Graves disease. Donor details come from another sample of the same person, matched by shared clones. For the CDR3, the sequence is CASSDPPTGVYNYGYTF. DNA sequence: TGTGCCAGCAGTGACCCCCCGACAGGGGTCTATAACTATGGCTACACCTTC.